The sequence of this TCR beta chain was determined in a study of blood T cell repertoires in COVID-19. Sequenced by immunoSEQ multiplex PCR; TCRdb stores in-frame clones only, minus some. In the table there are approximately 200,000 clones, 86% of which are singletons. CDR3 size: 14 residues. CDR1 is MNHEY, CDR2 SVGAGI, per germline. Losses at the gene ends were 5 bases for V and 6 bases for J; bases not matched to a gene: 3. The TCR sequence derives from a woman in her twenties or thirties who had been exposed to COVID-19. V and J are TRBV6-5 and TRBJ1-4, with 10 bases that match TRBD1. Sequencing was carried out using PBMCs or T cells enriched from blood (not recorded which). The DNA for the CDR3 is TGTGCCAGCAGTACCGGGACAGGGGATGAAAAACTGTTTTTT. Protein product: CASSTGTGDEKLFF.